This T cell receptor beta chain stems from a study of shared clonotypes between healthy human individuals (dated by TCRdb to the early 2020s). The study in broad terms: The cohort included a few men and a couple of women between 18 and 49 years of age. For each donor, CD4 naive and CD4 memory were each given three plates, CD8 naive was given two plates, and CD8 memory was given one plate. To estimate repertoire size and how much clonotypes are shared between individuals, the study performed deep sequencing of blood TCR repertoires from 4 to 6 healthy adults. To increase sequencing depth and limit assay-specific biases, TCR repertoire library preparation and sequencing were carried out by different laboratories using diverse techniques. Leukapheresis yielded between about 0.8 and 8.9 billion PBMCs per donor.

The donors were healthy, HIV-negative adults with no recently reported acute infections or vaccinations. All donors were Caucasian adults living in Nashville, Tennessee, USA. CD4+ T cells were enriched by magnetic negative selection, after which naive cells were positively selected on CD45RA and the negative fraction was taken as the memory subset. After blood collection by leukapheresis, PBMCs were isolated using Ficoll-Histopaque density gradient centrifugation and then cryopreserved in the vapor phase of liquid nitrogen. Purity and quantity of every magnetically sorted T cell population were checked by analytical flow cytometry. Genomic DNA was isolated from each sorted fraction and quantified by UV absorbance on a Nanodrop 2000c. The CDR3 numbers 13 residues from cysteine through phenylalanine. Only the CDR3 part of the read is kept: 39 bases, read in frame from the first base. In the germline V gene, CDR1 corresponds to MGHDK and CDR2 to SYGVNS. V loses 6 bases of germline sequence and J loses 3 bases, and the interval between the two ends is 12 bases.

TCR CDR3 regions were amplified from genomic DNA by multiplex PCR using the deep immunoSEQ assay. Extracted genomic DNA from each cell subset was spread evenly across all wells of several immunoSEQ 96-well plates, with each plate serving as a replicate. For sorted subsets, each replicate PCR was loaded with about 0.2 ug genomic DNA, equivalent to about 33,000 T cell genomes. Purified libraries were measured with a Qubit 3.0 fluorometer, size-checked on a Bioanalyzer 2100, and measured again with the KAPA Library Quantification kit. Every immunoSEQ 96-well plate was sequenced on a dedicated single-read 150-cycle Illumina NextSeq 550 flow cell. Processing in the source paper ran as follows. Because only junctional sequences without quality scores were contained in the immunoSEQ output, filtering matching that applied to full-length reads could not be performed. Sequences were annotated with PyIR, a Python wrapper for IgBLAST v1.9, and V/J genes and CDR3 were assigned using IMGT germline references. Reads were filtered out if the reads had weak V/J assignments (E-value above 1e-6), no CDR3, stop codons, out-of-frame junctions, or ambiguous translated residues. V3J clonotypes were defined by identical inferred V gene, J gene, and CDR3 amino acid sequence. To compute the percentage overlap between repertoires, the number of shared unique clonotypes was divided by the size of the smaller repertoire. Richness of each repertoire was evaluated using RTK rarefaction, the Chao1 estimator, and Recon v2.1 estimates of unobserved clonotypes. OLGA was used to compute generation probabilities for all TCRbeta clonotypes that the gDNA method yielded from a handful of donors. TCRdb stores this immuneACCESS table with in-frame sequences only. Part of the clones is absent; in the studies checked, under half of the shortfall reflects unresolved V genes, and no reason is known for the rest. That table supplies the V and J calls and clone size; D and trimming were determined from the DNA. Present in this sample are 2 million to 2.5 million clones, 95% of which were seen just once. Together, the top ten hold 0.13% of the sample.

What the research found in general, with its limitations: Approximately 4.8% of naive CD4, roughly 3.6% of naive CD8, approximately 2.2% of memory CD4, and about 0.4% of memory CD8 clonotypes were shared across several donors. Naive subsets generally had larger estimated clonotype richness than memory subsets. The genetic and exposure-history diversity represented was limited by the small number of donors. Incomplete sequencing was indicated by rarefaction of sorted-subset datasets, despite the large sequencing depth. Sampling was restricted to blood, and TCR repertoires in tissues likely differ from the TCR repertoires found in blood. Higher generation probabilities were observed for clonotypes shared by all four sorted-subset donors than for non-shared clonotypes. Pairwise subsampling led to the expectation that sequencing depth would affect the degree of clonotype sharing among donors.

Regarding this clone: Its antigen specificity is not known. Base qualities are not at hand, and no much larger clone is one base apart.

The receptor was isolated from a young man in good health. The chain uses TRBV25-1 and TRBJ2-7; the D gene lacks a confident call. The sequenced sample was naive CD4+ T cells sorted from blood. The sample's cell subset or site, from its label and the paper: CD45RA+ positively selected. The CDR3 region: CASSPDAGYEQYF. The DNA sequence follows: TGTGCCAGCAGCCCTGACGCCGGCTACGAGCAGTACTTC.